This T cell receptor beta chain was documented in a study of cytomegalovirus exposure and HLA in healthy donors. Study information: A subsequent analysis stated that the 110 or so validation repertoires were run on the same platform as the roughly 670 first-cohort repertoires.

Broader study findings: Reports described diagnosis of cytomegalovirus status by the classifier as highly specific and sensitive. Some TCR beta chains (more than 150 of them) were listed as cytomegalovirus-associated.

CDR3 length: 15 amino acids. With 1 base clipped from V and 4 bases from J, the junction kept 3 bases outside the gene matches. Germline V gene lookup returns CDR1 SGDLS and CDR2 YYNGEE. Points on this clone: Its target is unknown.

Sequenced by immunoSEQ multiplex PCR; TCRdb stores in-frame clones only, minus some. Of 150,000 to 200,000 clones listed, 86% were seen once; the top ten hold approximately 2.5%. This chain joins TRBV9 and TRBJ2-1, with 9 bases aligning to TRBD2. This receptor was identified in a man between 18 and 29 years old in good health and CMV-seropositive. Material for sequencing was PBMCs. This chain's CDR3 is CASSVRAGGYNEQFF. CDR3 nucleotide sequence: TGTGCCAGCAGCGTAAGAGCGGGGGGATACAATGAGCAGTTCTTC.